A single sample is the source of the 13 T cell receptor beta chains below, sequenced in a study of CD8 T cells in ankylosing spondylitis. For these receptors, no antigen is known. Findings of the study overall: Blood from ankylosing spondylitis patients appeared to carry a characteristic roughly eight-variant TCR beta motif.

TCRdb used MiXCR to reprocess the 5' RACE reads, holding one entry per CDR3 protein. Altogether about 480,000 distinct CDR3 sequences are present, roughly 15% being singletons, with the ten largest covering just over 1%. The sequenced sample consisted of blood, either unsorted or a sorted T cell fraction (not recorded which). These receptors were obtained from a male donor with ankylosing spondylitis.

This clonotype is a singleton in its sample. The rearrangement uses TRBV10-3 and TRBJ2-3; 7 bases agree with TRBD2. Germline V gene data show CDR1 as ENHRY and CDR2 as SYGVKD. The J segment lost 0 bases and the V segment lost 6 bases, leaving 9 bases of the junction unmatched. The CDR3 runs 16 residues. The CDR3 loop reads CAISAASGQSTDTQYF. The CDR3 nucleotides read TGTGCCATCAGCGCAGCTAGCGGCCAGAGCACAGATACGCAGTATTTT.

The chain joins TRBV18 to TRBJ2-7; 7 bases map to TRBD1. This CDR3 has 13 residues. CDR1 is KGHSH and CDR2 is LQKENI in the germline V gene. Trimming cost V 3 bases and J 7 bases; bases outside gene matches: 6. CDR3 amino acids: CASSPGQHEEQYF. The CDR3 region has the DNA TGTGCCAGCTCACCGGGACAGCACGAGGAGCAGTACTTC.

In its sample, this clonotype was seen many times. This chain joins TRBV6-5 and TRBJ2-2, with D possibly being TRBD2 (6 bases). The V gene lost 2 bases and the J gene lost 1 base, with 20 bases spanning the gap. The CDR3 runs to 19 residues. From germline, CDR1 is MNHEY and CDR2 SVGAGI. CDR3 loop: CASSYIGLSPTQNTGELFF. The DNA for the CDR3 is TGTGCCAGCAGTTACATCGGACTATCCCCAACCCAGAACACCGGGGAGCTGTTTTTT.

The V gene is TRBV3-1, the J gene TRBJ2-7; a weak D match, TRBD2 (6 bases). Deletions cut 3 bases from V and 5 bases from J, with 11 bases between. Germline lookup yields CDR1 LGHDT and CDR2 YNNKEL (reference sequence). The length of the CDR3 is 13 residues. CDR3 sequence (DNA): TGTGCCAGCAGCCAGGTGGCGGGACACGAGCAGTACTTC. Translation gives CASSQVAGHEQYF.

The chain uses TRBV6-2 or TRBV6-3 and TRBJ2-5; D is undetermined. Trimming took off 6 bases at V and 5 bases at J, with 13 bases between the two ends. CDR3 length equals 13 residues. Per germline, CDR1 MNHEY and CDR2 SVGEGT. CDR3 bases: TGTGCCAGCAGATCCAAGGCCTGGGAGACCCAGTACTTC. Residues: CASRSKAWETQYF.

This clonotype appeared a few times. The chain recombines TRBV20-1 with TRBJ1-1; D remains unclear. Trimming took off 5 bases at V and 0 bases at J, with 13 bases between the two ends. The CDR3 consists of 14 residues. In germline, CDR1 is DFQATT, CDR2 SNEGSKA (reference sequence). The CDR3 here is CSAPALTVNTEAFF. As DNA, the CDR3 is TGCAGTGCTCCGGCGTTGACGGTGAACACTGAAGCTTTCTTT.

This clonotype was counted only a few times. The genes are TRBV11-2 and TRBJ2-3; 8 bases line up with TRBD2. Trimming removed 2 bases from V and 8 bases from J; junction bases left unmatched: 12. The CDR3 extends over 16 amino acids. Germline V gene data show CDR1 as SGHAT and CDR2 as FQNNGV. The CDR3 DNA reads TGTGCCAGCAGCTTACGCGGGGGGACCTCCGCAGGTACGCAGTATTTT. Protein sequence: CASSLRGGTSAGTQYF. The complete variable domain, with remaining parts taken from reference TRBV11-2 and TRBJ2-3, reads EAGVAQSPRYKIIEKRQSVAFWCNPISGHATLYWYQQILGQGPKLLIQFQNNGVVDDSQLPKDRFSAERLKGVDSTLKIQPAKLEDSAVYLCASSLRGGTSAGTQYFGPGTRLTVL.

The rearrangement uses TRBV9 and TRBJ2-1; 11 nucleotides match TRBD1. The germline CDR1 and CDR2 sequences are SGDLS and YYNGEE. The CDR3 length is 13 residues. J gave up 9 bases and V 7 bases, and 6 bases lay outside the gene matches. The chain's CDR3 is CASGGQGAGEQFF. CDR3 DNA sequence: TGTGCCAGCGGAGGACAGGGGGCAGGTGAGCAGTTCTTC. The whole variable domain, remainder taken from reference TRBV9 and TRBJ2-1, is DSGVTQTPKHLITATGQRVTLRCSPRSGDLSVYWYQQSLDQGLQFLIQYYNGEERAKGNILERFSAQQFPDLHSELNLSSLELGDSALYFCASGGQGAGEQFFGPGTRLTVL.

J is TRBJ2-3 and V is TRBV5-1; TRBD2 matches 9 bases. Germline trimming cut 7 bases from V and 6 bases from J; bases unmatched to any gene: 9. This CDR3 is built from 14 residues. The germline V gene encodes CDR1 SGHRS and CDR2 YFSETQ. The CDR3 DNA follows: TGCGCCAGCGCCCTTGCGGGAGGGCCCGATACGCAGTATTTT. Protein: CASALAGGPDTQYF.

The chain is built from TRBV5-1 and TRBJ2-5, with 7 bases aligning to TRBD1. V gave up 1 base and J gave up 2 bases; unmatched junction bases: 11. Germline V CDR1 and CDR2: SGHRS, YFSETQ. The CDR3 contains 17 residues. The CDR3 region has the DNA TGCGCCAGCAGCTTGTTCCCCGGGACAGCGTTACAAGAGACCCAGTACTTC. It encodes CASSLFPGTALQETQYF.

The CDR3 spells CASSSGTSGGRNEQFF. The CDR3 DNA follows: TGCGCCAGCAGTTCCGGGACTAGCGGGGGTCGCAATGAGCAGTTCTTC. The V and J genes are TRBV4-1 and TRBJ2-1; the match to TRBD2 covers 14 bases. The CDR3 length is 16 residues. Germline V lookup: CDR1 MGHRA, CDR2 YSYEKL. V trimming: 6 bases; J trimming: 6 bases; junction bases outside the gene matches: 7.

This clonotype has more than one count but fewer than ten. The chain employs TRBV20-1 and TRBJ1-4, with 7 positions matching TRBD1. The ends lost 5 bases at V and 4 bases at J; junction bases unmatched: 1. CDR3 length: 12 residues. Germline values: CDR1 DFQATT, CDR2 SNEGSKA (reference sequence). As DNA, the CDR3 is TGCAGTGCTTGGGACAGTAATGAAAAACTGTTTTTT. Residues: CSAWDSNEKLFF.

The chain has TRBV20-1 and TRBJ1-1; D remains ambiguous. The germline V gene has CDR1 DFQATT and CDR2 SNEGSKA (reference sequence). Trimming removed 2 bases at V and 1 base at J, with 2 bases between. This CDR3 contains 11 residues. CDR3 DNA: TGCAGTGCTAGAAAGAACACTGAAGCTTTCTTT. It translates to CSARKNTEAFF.